One and the same sample provided the 13 T cell receptor beta chains below, sequenced in a study of response to subunit inactivated influenza vaccine. TCRdb itself ran the RT-PCR reads through MiXCR, one entry per CDR3 protein. The repertoire includes around 650,000 distinct CDR3 sequences, more than 15% of them detected once, and roughly 12% sits in the top ten. The sample was PBMCs from blood, taken 11 to 12 days after vaccination. The receptors originated from a man between 45 and 60 years old who received an inactivated influenza vaccine.

The V gene is TRBV2, the J gene TRBJ2-2, with 8 bases identical to TRBD2. V trimming: 6 bases; J trimming: 3 bases; junction bases outside the gene matches: 3. Germline values: CDR1 SNHLY, CDR2 FYNNEI. The CDR3 is 14 residues long. CDR3 in amino acids: CASRGLGDTGELFF. In DNA, the CDR3 is TGTGCCAGCAGGGGACTAGGGGACACCGGGGAGCTGTTTTTT.

This chain links TRBV5-6 with TRBJ2-7; no clear D. The CDR3 has 14 amino acids. Germline V gene sequence: CDR1 SGHDT, CDR2 YYEEEE. V lost 0 bases and J lost 2, with 9 bases in between. The CDR3: CASSLVSAAYEQYF. CDR3 DNA sequence: TGTGCCAGCAGCTTGGTCTCCGCAGCCTACGAGCAGTACTTC.

V is TRBV20-1 and J is TRBJ2-1; D not resolved. V lost 0 bases and J lost 4, with 4 bases in between. Germline V CDR1 and CDR2: DFQATT, SNEGSKA (reference sequence). CDR3 length equals 12 residues. The CDR3 reads CSARDTYNEQFF. CDR3 bases: TGCAGTGCTAGAGACACGTACAATGAGCAGTTCTTC.

The chain couples TRBV6-1 to TRBJ1-1, with D maybe TRBD1 (6 bases). This CDR3 contains 15 residues. The V gene lost 6 bases and the J gene lost 4 bases, with 18 bases spanning the gap. The germline V gene encodes CDR1 MNHNS and CDR2 SASEGT. This CDR3 is CASRPSGAGSTEAFF. The CDR3, as DNA: TGTGCCAGCAGACCATCAGGGGCTGGGTCCACTGAAGCTTTCTTT.

V is TRBV20-1 and J is TRBJ1-6; TRBD1 agrees at 8 bases. CDR3 length: 13 amino acids. The V and J ends lost 6 bases and 5 bases, in that order; junction bases with no gene match: 3. Germline V gene data show CDR1 as DFQATT and CDR2 as SNEGSKA (reference sequence). In nucleotides, the CDR3 is TGCAGTGCCAGGGGGCTTCATAATTCACCCCTCCACTTT. It yields the protein CSARGLHNSPLHF.

The sample holds a few counts of this clonotype. The genes are TRBV7-9 and TRBJ2-7; D unclear. Per germline, CDR1 SEHNR and CDR2 FQNEAQ (reference sequence). This CDR3 has 14 residues. The ends were cut back, 5 bases at V and 5 bases at J, with 16 bases in the middle. The CDR3 spells CASSPDIGWNEQYF. CDR3 coding DNA: TGTGCCAGCAGCCCGGATATAGGGTGGAACGAGCAGTACTTC.

This clonotype was seen a handful of times. The gene calls are TRBV27 and TRBJ2-1, with 15 bases identical to TRBD2. CDR3 size: 16 residues. The germline V gene has CDR1 MNHEY and CDR2 SMNVEV (reference sequence). J lost 7 bases, V lost 6 bases, and 7 bases had no gene match. The CDR3 region has the DNA TGTGCCAGCAGCGGACTAGCGGGAGGGCCTGGGAATGAGCAGTTCTTC. Its protein product is CASSGLAGGPGNEQFF.

This clonotype has only a few counts. V gene TRBV29-1 combines with J gene TRBJ1-1; no clear D. Germline V gene sequence: CDR1 SQVTM, CDR2 ANQGSEA. The CDR3 totals 13 residues. V shed 4 bases and J shed 5 bases, with 14 bases lying between them. CDR3 nucleotides: TGCAGCGTTGCGGCACAAATGGGGACTGAAGCTTTCTTT. This gives the protein CSVAAQMGTEAFF.

The chain recombines TRBV15 with TRBJ2-1; D gene unclear. The CDR3 consists of 15 residues. Germline CDR1 is LNHNV and CDR2 is YYDKDF (reference sequence). V lost 0 bases, J lost 8 bases, and 14 bases lay in between. The CDR3 reads CATSRDGETTHEQFF. Written as DNA, the CDR3 is TGTGCCACCAGCAGAGACGGCGAAACTACCCATGAGCAGTTCTTC.

This clonotype was detected a few times. The rearrangement uses TRBV7-2 and TRBJ1-3, with D possibly being TRBD1 (5 bases). The CDR3 is made up of 13 amino acids. Germline loops: CDR1 SGHTA, CDR2 FQGNSA. Deletions cut 4 bases from V and 4 bases from J, with 8 bases between. The CDR3 DNA sequence: TGTGCCAGCAGCTCAAGACAGGGAAACACCATATATTTT. Translated: CASSSRQGNTIYF.

This chain joins TRBV7-2 and TRBJ2-7; 7 nucleotides line up with TRBD2. Germline loops: CDR1 SGHTA, CDR2 FQGNSA. The CDR3 is made up of 12 amino acids. The J segment lost 12 bases and the V segment lost 1 base, leaving 6 bases of the junction unmatched. CDR3 sequence (DNA): TGTGCCAGCAGCTTAGGCGGGAGAGCATGGTACTTC. It is translated as CASSLGGRAWYF.

The CDR3 protein is CSVALAGHSEQYF. In nucleotides, the CDR3 is TGCAGCGTTGCACTAGCGGGACATTCCGAGCAGTACTTC. V is TRBV29-1 and J is TRBJ2-7; 10 bases match TRBD2. CDR1 SQVTM and CDR2 ANQGSEA come from the germline V gene. This CDR3 is 13 amino acids long. J gave up 6 bases and V 4 bases, and 6 bases lay outside the gene matches.

The rearrangement uses TRBV4-1 and TRBJ2-1; the D gene is possibly TRBD1 (6 bases). This CDR3 has 16 residues. The germline CDR1 and CDR2 sequences are MGHRA and YSYEKL. The germline V and J ends were trimmed by 1 base and 6 bases, with 16 bases remaining between them. CDR3: CASSQGPGVKFNEQFF. For the CDR3, the DNA is TGCGCCAGCAGCCAAGGTCCAGGGGTGAAGTTCAATGAGCAGTTCTTC.